This entry describes one T cell receptor beta chain. Every bit of the isolated RNA underwent reverse transcription, so sequencing read expressed TCRB transcripts. TCRdb's copy holds only in-frame clones and misses some; the assay was immunoSEQ multiplex PCR. The sample lists 450,000 to 550,000 clones; approximately 30% were seen once. Sorting with CD45RO/CCR7/CD25/CD127/CD95/CD27 yielded naive, central memory, regulatory and stem-like memory CD4+ cells. V was pared by 5 bases and J by 3 bases, with 3 bases of the junction left unmatched. This CDR3 contains 14 residues. Germline values: CDR1 SQVTM, CDR2 ANQGSEA. This entry belongs to a study of beta chain features in type 1 diabetes.

V is TRBV29-1 and J is TRBJ2-3; TRBD2 matches at 12 bases. Sequenced material: naive CD4+ T cells from blood. This sequence originates from a man younger than 35 in good health. For the CDR3, the DNA is TGCAGCGTTCAGACTAGCGGGAGAACAGATACGCAGTATTTT. Translated: CSVQTSGRTDTQYF.